The 28 T cell receptor beta chains in this list originate from one sample, sequenced in a study of regulatory T cells in long-lasting Graves disease. Arm-PCR with iRepertoire HTBI primers amplified the CDR3 regions for these TCR beta libraries. TCRdb itself ran the multiplex PCR reads through MiXCR, one entry per CDR3 protein. The sample lists some 500,000 distinct CDR3 sequences, less than 15% occurring once. Time point noted: newly diagnosed GD, antithyroid drugs for less than 3 months. The TCR library was prepared using RNA isolated from PBMCs. These data were also reused for a study on T cells in Graves' hyperthyroidism and ophthalmopathy.

This specimen was peripheral blood mononuclear cells (PBMCs), taken at new diagnosis, from a patient treated with antithyroid drugs. The source is a man aged 30 to 45 with Graves disease.

This clonotype was found a few times. V usage is TRBV19 and J usage is TRBJ2-2, with 9 nucleotides matching TRBD1. With 10 bases clipped from V and 7 bases from J, the junction kept 10 bases outside the gene matches. CDR3 length: 14 amino acids. Germline assignment: CDR1 LNHDA and CDR2 SQIVND (reference sequence). The DNA of the CDR3 is TGTGCCACGACGGGGACAGGGCATCACGGGGAGCTGTTTTTT. Its translation is CATTGTGHHGELFF.

This clonotype was seen many times. V and J are TRBV28 and TRBJ2-1, with TRBD2 as a possible D gene (6 bases). V was trimmed by 2 bases and J by 6 bases, leaving 14 bases between them. This CDR3 contains 15 residues. The germline V gene has CDR1 MDHEN and CDR2 SYDVKM. CDR3 in DNA: TGTGCCAGCAGTTTAATGGCTAGCGAGGCCAATGAGCAGTTCTTC. Encoded protein: CASSLMASEANEQFF.

V usage is TRBV4-1 and J usage is TRBJ2-7; 9 positions agree with TRBD1. Trimming at V came to 0 bases and at J to 7 bases, leaving 7 bases not matched to a gene. Germline CDR1 MGHRA, CDR2 YSYEKL. The CDR3 is made up of 15 amino acids. The CDR3 DNA follows: TGCGCCAGCAGCCAAGAAGGGACAGGGCTGGGTGAGCAGTACTTC. Amino acid sequence: CASSQEGTGLGEQYF.

This chain connects TRBV10-3 to TRBJ2-1; 11 positions match TRBD2. Germline V CDR1 and CDR2: ENHRY, SYGVKD. The length of the CDR3 is 18 residues. Germline trimming cut 3 bases from V and 7 bases from J; bases unmatched to any gene: 14. In DNA, the CDR3 is TGTGCCATCAGTGAAACCGTTACTAGCGGGAGTCGTTTTAATGAGCAGTTCTTC. This codes for CAISETVTSGSRFNEQFF.

This clonotype was counted between two and nine times. The V call is TRBV15, the J call TRBJ2-5; no firm D call. Trimming pared 7 bases from V and 5 bases from J, leaving 14 bases between. This CDR3 region has 13 residues. CDR1 is LNHNV and CDR2 is YYDKDF in the germline V gene (reference sequence). Here the CDR3 reads CATTPVMEETQYF. For the CDR3, the DNA is TGTGCCACCACCCCGGTTATGGAGGAGACCCAGTACTTC. Together with reference TRBV15 and TRBJ2-5, the CDR3 gives the full variable domain: DAMVIQNPRYQVTQFGKPVTLSCSQTLNHNVMYWYQQKSSQAPKLLFHYYDKDFNNEADTPDNFQSRRPNTSFCFLDIRSPGLGDTAMYLCATTPVMEETQYFGPGTRLLVL.

This clonotype was seen repeatedly, ten times or more. V gene TRBV6-5 combines with J gene TRBJ1-4; no firm D call. CDR1 and CDR2 from the germline V gene are MNHEY and SVGAGI. The CDR3 is made up of 14 amino acids. V shed 2 bases and J shed 7 bases, with 11 bases lying between them. CDR3 residues: CASSYTSGIEKLFF. CDR3 coding DNA: TGTGCCAGCAGTTACACATCGGGGATTGAAAAACTGTTTTTT.

Ten or more counts support this clonotype. V gene TRBV18 combines with J gene TRBJ1-1, with D uncertain. This CDR3 contains 16 residues. CDR1 is KGHSH and CDR2 is LQKENI in the germline V gene. V dropped 1 base and J dropped 1 base, with 13 bases sitting between them. Here the CDR3 reads CASSPRIQLRNTEAFF. CDR3 bases: TGTGCCAGCTCACCACGGATACAGCTCCGGAACACTGAAGCTTTCTTT.

The V call is TRBV5-6, the J call TRBJ2-4; D may be TRBD1 or TRBD2 (5 bases each). Germline CDR1 and CDR2: SGHDT and YYEEEE. Trimming left V 0 bases short and J 5 bases short, with 6 bases between. The CDR3 has 13 amino acids. CDR3 coding DNA: TGTGCCAGCAGCTTGGGGGACCAAAACATTCAGTACTTC. Amino acids: CASSLGDQNIQYF.

In its sample, this clonotype was seen many times. The chain uses TRBV29-1 and TRBJ2-3; 7 nucleotides line up with TRBD2. The junction had 2 bases not matched to a gene; V was cut back by 1 base and J by 4 bases. The CDR3 sequence is 13 residues long. CDR1 SQVTM and CDR2 ANQGSEA come from the germline V gene. The DNA of the CDR3 is TGCAGCGTTGAAGGCGGGAGCGCAGATACGCAGTATTTT. Its translation is CSVEGGSADTQYF.

This clonotype was counted only a few times. V is TRBV24-1 and J is TRBJ1-5; D is perhaps TRBD1 (5 bases). Per the germline V gene, CDR1 is KGHDR and CDR2 is SFDVKD. CDR3 length equals 14 residues. V was shortened by 4 bases and J by 6 bases, with 12 bases between the two germline ends. For the CDR3, the DNA is TGTGCCACCAGTGACTCCGGGACGCCTCAGCCCCAGCATTTT. Protein product: CATSDSGTPQPQHF.

J is TRBJ2-3 and V is TRBV10-1; 8 bases align to TRBD2. Germline values: CDR1 WNHNN, CDR2 SYGVQD (reference sequence). Germline trimming cut 0 bases from V and 3 bases from J; bases unmatched to any gene: 5. The CDR3 runs to 16 residues. CDR3 nucleotides: TGCGCCAGCAGTGAGTCGTTGGTAGCGGGAACAGATACGCAGTATTTT. This encodes CASSESLVAGTDTQYF.

The sample holds many counts of this clonotype. This chain connects TRBV29-1 to TRBJ1-1; 7 positions match TRBD1. Germline V gene data show CDR1 as SQVTM and CDR2 as ANQGSEA. The ends lost 7 bases at V and 0 bases at J; junction bases unmatched: 5. The CDR3 runs 13 residues. CDR3 residues: CSATTGMNTEAFF. DNA of the CDR3: TGCAGCGCCACGACAGGGATGAACACTGAAGCTTTCTTT.

The rearrangement links TRBV19 to TRBJ2-3; no reliable D call. The CDR3 runs to 11 residues. CDR1 and CDR2 (germline): LNHDA, SQIVND (reference sequence). Trimming took 3 bases from V and 8 from J, leaving 6 bases between them. DNA for the CDR3: TGTGCCAGTAGTATCGACATTACGCAGTATTTT. It specifies CASSIDITQYF.

This clonotype was detected many times. V is TRBV5-1 and J is TRBJ2-1, with TRBD2 as a possible D gene (5 bases). The V end was cut by 4 bases, the J end by 7 bases, with 15 bases between. Looked up from germline, CDR1 is SGHRS and CDR2 is YFSETQ. CDR3 length equals 14 residues. The CDR3 protein is CASSPKAGQNEQFF. The CDR3 coding sequence is TGCGCCAGCAGCCCGAAGGCGGGCCAAAATGAGCAGTTCTTC.

The sample holds many counts of this clonotype. The CDR3 region is CASSILWATRETTLNQPQHF. CDR3 in DNA: TGTGCCAGTAGTATTCTTTGGGCGACAAGGGAAACAACCTTAAATCAGCCCCAGCATTTT. V usage is TRBV19 and J usage is TRBJ1-5; D not resolved. Germline assignment: CDR1 LNHDA and CDR2 SQIVND (reference sequence). CDR3 length: 20 residues. V gave up 3 bases and J gave up 4 bases, with 28 bases separating them. Combining the CDR3 with reference TRBV19 and TRBJ1-5 gives the whole variable domain DGGITQSPKYLFRKEGQNVTLSCEQNLNHDAMYWYRQDPGQGLRLIYYSQIVNDFQKGDIAEGYSVSREKKESFPLTVTSAQKNPTAFYLCASSILWATRETTLNQPQHFGDGTRLSIL.

This clonotype was detected a few times. V gene TRBV10-2 combines with J gene TRBJ2-3, with D unclear. The germline gives CDR1 WSHSY, CDR2 SAAADI. V lost 6 bases and J lost 6, with 10 bases in between. This CDR3 comprises 12 residues. In DNA, the CDR3 is TGCGCCAGCAGCGATAATTCGGATACGCAGTATTTT. This codes for CASSDNSDTQYF.

The gene calls are TRBV13 and TRBJ1-4, with D possibly TRBD1 on 5 matching bases. Per the germline V gene, CDR1 is PRHDT and CDR2 is FYEKMQ (reference sequence). Deletions cut 2 bases from V and 13 bases from J, with 14 bases between. The length of the CDR3 is 13 residues. This chain's CDR3 is CASSLTRDARLFF. The CDR3 nucleotides read TGTGCCAGCAGCTTAACCCGGGACGCGAGACTGTTTTTT.

This clonotype was seen a few times. This sequence joins TRBV30 and TRBJ1-1, with D perhaps matching TRBD1 (6 bases). Germline CDR1 GTSNPN, CDR2 SVGIG (reference sequence). CDR3 length: 14 amino acids. Between the trimmed V and J ends, which lost 0 bases and 4 bases, there was a span of 12 bases. The CDR3 here is CAWSVGGPGTEAFF. Written as DNA, the CDR3 is TGTGCCTGGAGTGTTGGGGGGCCTGGCACTGAAGCTTTCTTT.

This clonotype was recorded at least ten times. The gene calls are TRBV11-2 and TRBJ1-2, with 8 bases identical to TRBD1. The CDR3 loop spans 14 amino acids. The germline V gene has CDR1 SGHAT and CDR2 FQNNGV. Unmatched junction bases numbered 8, after V lost 5 bases and J lost 6 bases. The CDR3 sequence is CASSPTRTGNGYTF. The CDR3 DNA reads TGTGCCAGCAGCCCAACCCGGACAGGGAATGGCTACACCTTC. Together with reference TRBV11-2 and TRBJ1-2, the CDR3 gives the full variable domain: EAGVAQSPRYKIIEKRQSVAFWCNPISGHATLYWYQQILGQGPKLLIQFQNNGVVDDSQLPKDRFSAERLKGVDSTLKIQPAKLEDSAVYLCASSPTRTGNGYTFGSGTRLTVV.

With respect to this clonotype: It may be a read error: a sequence one base away is much more abundant. This chain uses TRBV12-3 or TRBV12-4 with TRBJ2-3; D not certain. The length of the CDR3 is 14 residues. Between the trimmed V and J ends, which lost 5 bases and 2 bases, there was a span of 11 bases. The CDR3 loop is CASSVDDHTDTQYF. DNA for the CDR3: TGTGCCAGCAGTGTGGACGATCACACAGATACGCAGTATTTT.

This clonotype was detected many times. The CDR3 nucleotides read TGTGCCAGCAGTTGGGGGACTAGCGGGAGTTACAATGAGCAGTTCTTC. The encoded protein is CASSWGTSGSYNEQFF. The gene calls are TRBV27 and TRBJ2-1; 14 nucleotides match TRBD2. The V gene's germline CDR1 is MNHEY and CDR2 SMNVEV (reference sequence). The CDR3 contains 16 residues. V gave up 4 bases and J gave up 4 bases; unmatched junction bases: 3.

At least ten counts were recorded for this clonotype. J is TRBJ2-1 and V is TRBV29-1; no firm D call. Germline V lookup: CDR1 SQVTM, CDR2 ANQGSEA. The CDR3 has 12 residues. V was clipped by 7 bases and J by 0 bases, with 7 bases between them. The CDR3 DNA sequence: TGCAGCGACTACCGCTCCTACAATGAGCAGTTCTTC. Translation gives CSDYRSYNEQFF.

This chain connects TRBV3-1 to TRBJ2-3; the match to TRBD2 covers 7 bases. After removal of 4 bases from V and 5 bases from J, the junction contained 6 bases not matched to a gene. The CDR3 runs 14 residues. From germline, CDR1 is LGHDT and CDR2 YNNKEL (reference sequence). The CDR3 here is CASSPESGGDTQYF. DNA of the CDR3: TGTGCCAGCAGCCCCGAGTCGGGAGGAGATACGCAGTATTTT.

This clonotype has at least ten counts. V is TRBV6-1 and J is TRBJ2-7; 7 bases map to TRBD1. This CDR3 is built from 13 residues. The J segment lost 0 bases and the V segment lost 11 bases, leaving 7 bases of the junction unmatched. Per the germline V gene, CDR1 is MNHNS and CDR2 is SASEGT. CDR3 sequence: CARGGQHSYEQYF. CDR3 bases: TGTGCCCGTGGGGGACAGCACTCCTACGAGCAGTACTTC.

This clonotype was recorded at least ten times. This chain connects TRBV10-1 to TRBJ2-7, with 9 bases fitting TRBD2. The CDR3 is 16 residues long. The J segment lost 1 base and the V segment lost 2 bases, leaving 6 bases of the junction unmatched. Per the germline V gene, CDR1 is WNHNN and CDR2 is SYGVQD (reference sequence). The CDR3 region is CASSEAGTSKSYEQYF. The CDR3 DNA is TGCGCCAGCAGTGAGGCCGGGACTAGCAAATCCTACGAGCAGTACTTC.

V gene TRBV7-2 combines with J gene TRBJ2-3; D is possibly TRBD2 (6 bases). The CDR3 consists of 12 residues. Germline CDR1 SGHTA, CDR2 FQGNSA. Trimming cost V 1 base and J 14 bases, with 13 bases left between them. CDR3 protein: CASSLGPGGAYF. The CDR3, as DNA: TGTGCCAGCAGCTTAGGGCCGGGCGGGGCGTATTTT.

At least ten counts were recorded for this clonotype. V is TRBV12-3 or TRBV12-4 and J is TRBJ1-6; 8 positions agree with TRBD1. The trim removed 7 bases at V and 2 bases at J, leaving 4 bases unmatched. The CDR3 is 15 amino acids. The CDR3 protein is CASNRQGPYNSPLHF. The CDR3 nucleotides are TGTGCCAGCAATCGACAGGGGCCCTATAATTCACCCCTCCACTTT.

This chain links TRBV6-2 or TRBV6-3 with TRBJ2-7; D not resolved. The V end lost 2 bases, the J end lost 7 bases, and 15 bases lay between the germline ends. Germline values: CDR1 MNHEY, CDR2 SVGEGT. The CDR3 has 14 amino acids. The CDR3 nucleotides read TGTGCCAGCAGTTACAAGAGCCGGCATGCGGAGCAGTACTTC. Encoded protein: CASSYKSRHAEQYF.